This entry features one TCR beta chain sequence. What it recognizes is unknown. Trimming removed 0 bases from V and 4 bases from J, with 15 bases in between. This CDR3 is built from 16 residues. Looked up from germline, CDR1 is SGHRS and CDR2 is YFSETQ. There were TCR beta CDR3 regions amplified from RNA transcripts. Researchers ran a first-round RT-PCR on the TCR CDR3 using the HTBI primer set. One entry per CDR3 protein, called by TCRdb with MiXCR from the multiplex PCR reads. The sample lists about 360,000 distinct CDR3 sequences, 15% to 18% occurring once. This sample stems from a study of T cells in Graves' hyperthyroidism and ophthalmopathy. Study conclusions and caveats: The model's output predicted ophthalmopathy at a median of around 6.9 months prior to onset.

The clonotype was recovered from a young woman with Graves' hyperthyroidism that later progressed to Graves' ophthalmopathy. This sequence joins TRBV5-1 and TRBJ2-3; D is perhaps TRBD1 (5 bases). The source material was blood. CDR3: CASSLEQQARPDTQYF. The CDR3 nucleotides are TGCGCCAGCAGCTTGGAGCAACAGGCCCGCCCAGATACGCAGTATTTT.